This T cell receptor beta chain stems from a study of blood T cell repertoires in COVID-19. The wider study: COVID-19 samples from acute and convalescent phases originated in the United States, Italy and Spain. T cells, B-cell-depleted T cells, or PBMCs provided the cDNA or gDNA that served as material.

Study processing details: Reference gene primer amplification in the assay estimated nucleated cell counts. The data were produced by immunoSEQ multiplex PCR, yet TCRdb's version contains in-frame clones alone and is incomplete. That table supplies the V and J calls and clone size; D and trimming were determined from the DNA. Altogether about 240,000 clones are present, about 80% being singletons, with the ten largest covering around 9.9%. In its sample, this clone was seen a few times. Trimming took 5 bases from V and 5 from J; bases not matched to a gene: 12. This CDR3 has 16 amino acids. The germline V gene encodes CDR1 SGHAT and CDR2 FQDESV (reference sequence).

The gene calls are TRBV11-1 and TRBJ2-5, with TRBD1 matching over 9 bases. Sequenced: peripheral blood. The TCR was taken from a woman older than 75 with acute or convalescent COVID-19. CDR3 DNA sequence: TGTGCCAGCAGCACTCGGGACAGGGCGAGTTGGGAGACCCAGTACTTC. Translating it yields CASSTRDRASWETQYF. The variable domain in full, completed from reference TRBV11-1 and TRBJ2-5, reads EAEVAQSPRYKITEKSQAVAFWCDPISGHATLYWYRQILGQGPELLVQFQDESVVDDSQLPKDRFSAERLKGVDSTLKIQPAELGDSAMYLCASSTRDRASWETQYFGPGTRLLVL.